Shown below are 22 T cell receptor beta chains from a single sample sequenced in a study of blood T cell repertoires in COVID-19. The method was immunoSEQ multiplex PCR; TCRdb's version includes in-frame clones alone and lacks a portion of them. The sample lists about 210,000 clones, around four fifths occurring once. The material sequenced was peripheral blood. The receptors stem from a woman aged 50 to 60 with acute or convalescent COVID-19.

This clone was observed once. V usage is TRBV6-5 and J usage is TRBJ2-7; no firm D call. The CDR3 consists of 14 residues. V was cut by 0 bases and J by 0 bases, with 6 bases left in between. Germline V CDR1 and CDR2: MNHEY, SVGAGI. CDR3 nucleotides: TGTGCCAGCAGTTACTCACTCGGCTCCTACGAGCAGTACTTC. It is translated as CASSYSLGSYEQYF.

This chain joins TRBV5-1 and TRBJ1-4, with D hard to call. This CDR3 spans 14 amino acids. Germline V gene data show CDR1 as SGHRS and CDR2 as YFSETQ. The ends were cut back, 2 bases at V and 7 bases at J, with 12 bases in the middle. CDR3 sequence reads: CASSLAGMGEKLFF. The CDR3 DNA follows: TGCGCCAGCAGCTTAGCGGGAATGGGTGAAAAACTGTTTTTT.

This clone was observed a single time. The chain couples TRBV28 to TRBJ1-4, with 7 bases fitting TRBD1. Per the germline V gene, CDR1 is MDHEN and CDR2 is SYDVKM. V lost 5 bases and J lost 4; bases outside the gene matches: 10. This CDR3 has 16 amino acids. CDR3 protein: CASSPKGAQGNEKLFF. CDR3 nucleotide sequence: TGTGCCAGCAGTCCGAAGGGGGCGCAAGGTAATGAAAAACTGTTTTTT.

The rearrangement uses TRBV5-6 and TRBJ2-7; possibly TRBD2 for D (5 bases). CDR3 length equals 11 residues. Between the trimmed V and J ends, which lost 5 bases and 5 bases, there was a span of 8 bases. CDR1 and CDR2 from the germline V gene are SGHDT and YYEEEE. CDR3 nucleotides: TGTGCCAGCAGGGGGAGCGACGAGCAGTACTTC. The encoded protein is CASRGSDEQYF.

The CDR3 sequence: CSASPQATVGEQYF. In DNA, the CDR3 is TGCAGTGCTAGTCCCCAGGCCACAGTAGGCGAGCAGTACTTC. This rearrangement joins TRBV20-1 to TRBJ2-7; no clear D gene. The CDR3 runs 14 residues. Trimming took off 3 bases at V and 6 bases at J, with 18 bases between the two ends. Germline-derived CDR1 and CDR2 are DFQATT and SNEGSKA (reference sequence).

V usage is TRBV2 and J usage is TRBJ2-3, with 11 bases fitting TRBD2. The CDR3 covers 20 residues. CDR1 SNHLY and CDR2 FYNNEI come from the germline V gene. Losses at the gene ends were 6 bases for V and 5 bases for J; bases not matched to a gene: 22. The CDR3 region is CASSAPGVAGGPEVGDTQYF. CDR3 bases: TGTGCCAGCAGCGCCCCGGGGGTAGCGGGAGGGCCTGAGGTTGGAGATACGCAGTATTTT.

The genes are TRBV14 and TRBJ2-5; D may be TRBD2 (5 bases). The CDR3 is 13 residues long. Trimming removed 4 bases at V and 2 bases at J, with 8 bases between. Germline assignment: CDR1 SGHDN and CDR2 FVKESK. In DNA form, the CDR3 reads TGTGCCAGCAGCCTCCGGAGGCAAGAGACCCAGTACTTC. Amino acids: CASSLRRQETQYF.

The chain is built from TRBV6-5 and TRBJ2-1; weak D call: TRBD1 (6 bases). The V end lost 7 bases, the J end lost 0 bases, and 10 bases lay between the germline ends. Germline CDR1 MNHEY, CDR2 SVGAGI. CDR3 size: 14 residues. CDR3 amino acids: CASKGTLSYNEQFF. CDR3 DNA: TGTGCCAGCAAGGGGACACTCTCCTACAATGAGCAGTTCTTC.

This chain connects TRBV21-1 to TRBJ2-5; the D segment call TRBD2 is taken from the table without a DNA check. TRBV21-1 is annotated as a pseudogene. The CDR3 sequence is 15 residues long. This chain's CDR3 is CAVSQLAAYQETQYF. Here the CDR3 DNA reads TGTGCCGTTAGCCAGTTAGCGGCGTACCAAGAGACCCAGTACTTC.

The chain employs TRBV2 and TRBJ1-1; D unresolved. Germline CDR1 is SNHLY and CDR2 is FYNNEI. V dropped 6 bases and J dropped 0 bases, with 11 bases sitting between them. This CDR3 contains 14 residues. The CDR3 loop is CASRREPMNTEAFF. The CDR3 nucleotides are TGTGCCAGCAGAAGAGAGCCTATGAACACTGAAGCTTTCTTT.

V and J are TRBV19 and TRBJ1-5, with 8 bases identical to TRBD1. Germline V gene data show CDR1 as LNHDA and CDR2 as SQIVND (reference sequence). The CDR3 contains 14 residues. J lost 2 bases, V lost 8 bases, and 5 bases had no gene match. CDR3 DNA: TGTGCCAGTTCGACAGGGGAGGGCAATCAGCCCCAGCATTTT. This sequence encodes CASSTGEGNQPQHF.

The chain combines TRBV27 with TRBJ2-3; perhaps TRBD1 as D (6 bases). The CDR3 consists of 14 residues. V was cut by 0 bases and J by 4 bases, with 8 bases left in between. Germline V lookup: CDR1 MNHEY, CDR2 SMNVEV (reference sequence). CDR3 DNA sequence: TGTGCCAGCAGTTTATCCAGGGGCGCAGATACGCAGTATTTT. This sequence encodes CASSLSRGADTQYF.

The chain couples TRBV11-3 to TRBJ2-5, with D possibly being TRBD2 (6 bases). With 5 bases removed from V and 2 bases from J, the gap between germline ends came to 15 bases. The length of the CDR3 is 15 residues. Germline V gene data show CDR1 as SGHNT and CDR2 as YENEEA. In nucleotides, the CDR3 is TGTGCCAGCAGCCCGGGGGTTGAGGTACAAGAGACCCAGTACTTC. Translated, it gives CASSPGVEVQETQYF.

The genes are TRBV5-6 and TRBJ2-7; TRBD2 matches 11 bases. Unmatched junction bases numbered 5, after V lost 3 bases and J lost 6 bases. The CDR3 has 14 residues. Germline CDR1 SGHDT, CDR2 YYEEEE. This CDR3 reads CASSSLAGGPEQYF. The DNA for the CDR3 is TGTGCCAGCAGCTCATTAGCGGGAGGGCCCGAGCAGTACTTC.

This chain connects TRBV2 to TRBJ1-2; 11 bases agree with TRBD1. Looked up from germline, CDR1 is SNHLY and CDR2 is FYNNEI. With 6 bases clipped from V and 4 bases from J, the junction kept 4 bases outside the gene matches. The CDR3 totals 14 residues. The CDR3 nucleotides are TGTGCCAGCAGGGGGACAGGGGGGATCTATGGCTACACCTTC. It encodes CASRGTGGIYGYTF.

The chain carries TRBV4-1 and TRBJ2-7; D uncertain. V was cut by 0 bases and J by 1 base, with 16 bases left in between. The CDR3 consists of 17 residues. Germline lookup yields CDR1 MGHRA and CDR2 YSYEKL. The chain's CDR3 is CASSQEHEVSPSYEQYF. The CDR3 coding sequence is TGCGCCAGCAGCCAAGAACATGAAGTCTCCCCATCCTACGAGCAGTACTTC.

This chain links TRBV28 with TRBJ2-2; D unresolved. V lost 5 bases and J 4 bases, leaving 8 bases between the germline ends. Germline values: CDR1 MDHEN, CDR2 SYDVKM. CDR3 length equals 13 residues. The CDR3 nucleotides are TGTGCCAGCAGTCCCTCCCCCACCGGGGAGCTGTTTTTT. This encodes CASSPSPTGELFF.

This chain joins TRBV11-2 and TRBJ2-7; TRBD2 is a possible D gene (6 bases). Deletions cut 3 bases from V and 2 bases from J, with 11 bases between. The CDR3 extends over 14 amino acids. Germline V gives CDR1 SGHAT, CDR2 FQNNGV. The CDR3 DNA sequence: TGTGCCAGCAGCTTCCCGGGGGATCCCTACGAGCAGTACTTC. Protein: CASSFPGDPYEQYF.

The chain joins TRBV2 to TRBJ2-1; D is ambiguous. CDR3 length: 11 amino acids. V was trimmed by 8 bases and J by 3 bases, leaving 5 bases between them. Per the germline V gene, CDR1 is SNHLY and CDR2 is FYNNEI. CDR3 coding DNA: TGTGCCAGCCTAGACTACAATGAGCAGTTCTTC. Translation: CASLDYNEQFF. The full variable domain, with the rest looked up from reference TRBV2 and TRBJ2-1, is EPEVTQTPSHQVTQMGQEVILRCVPISNHLYFYWYRQILGQKVEFLVSFYNNEISEKSEIFDDQFSVERPDGSNFTLKIRSTKLEDSAMYFCASLDYNEQFFGPGTRLTVL.

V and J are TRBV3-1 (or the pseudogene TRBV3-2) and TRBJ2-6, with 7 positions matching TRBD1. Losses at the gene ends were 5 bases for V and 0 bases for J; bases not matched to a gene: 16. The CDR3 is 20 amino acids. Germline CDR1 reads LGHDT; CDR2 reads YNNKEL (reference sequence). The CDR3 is CASSSRTGKLSLSGANVLTF. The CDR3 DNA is TGTGCCAGCAGCTCCCGGACAGGCAAACTCTCTCTCTCTGGGGCCAACGTCCTGACTTTC.

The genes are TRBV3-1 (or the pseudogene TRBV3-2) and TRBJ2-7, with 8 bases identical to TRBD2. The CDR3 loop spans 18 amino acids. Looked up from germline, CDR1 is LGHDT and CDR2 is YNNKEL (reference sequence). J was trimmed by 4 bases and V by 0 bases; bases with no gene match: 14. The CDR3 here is CASSQDSTYPGREYEQYF. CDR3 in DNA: TGTGCCAGCAGCCAAGATAGCACCTACCCCGGGAGGGAATACGAGCAGTACTTC.

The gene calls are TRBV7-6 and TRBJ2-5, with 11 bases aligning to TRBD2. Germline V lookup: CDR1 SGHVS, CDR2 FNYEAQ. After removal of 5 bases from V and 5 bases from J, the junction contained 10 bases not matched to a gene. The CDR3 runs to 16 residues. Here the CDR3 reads CASSIRGSGRGETQYF. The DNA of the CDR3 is TGTGCCAGCAGCATCCGGGGTAGCGGGAGGGGTGAGACCCAGTACTTC.